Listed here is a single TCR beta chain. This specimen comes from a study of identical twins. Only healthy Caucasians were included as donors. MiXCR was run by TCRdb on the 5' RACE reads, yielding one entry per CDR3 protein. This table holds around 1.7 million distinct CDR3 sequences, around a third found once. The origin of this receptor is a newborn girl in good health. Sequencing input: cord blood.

Here the CDR3 reads CSASVVSYNEQYF. CDR3 nucleotide sequence: TGCAGTGCTAGCGTCGTCTCCTACAATGAGCAGTACTTC. The rearrangement joins TRBV20-1 to TRBJ2-1; the D is unclear. The J call may be faulty, since TRBJ2-7 better matches the DNA end. From germline, CDR1 is DFQATT and CDR2 SNEGSKA (reference sequence). The CDR3 covers 13 residues.